This T cell receptor (beta chain) derives from a study of blood T cell repertoires in COVID-19. Study details: Samples of COVID-19 (acute and convalescent) were obtained from the United States, Italy and Spain. PBMCs, B-cell-depleted T cells, or T cells provided the cDNA or gDNA that made up the material.

Turning to this clone: Distinct nucleotide sequences in the sample also encode this CDR3.

In the original workflow: Reference gene primer amplification gave estimated nucleated cell counts. Assay used: immunoSEQ multiplex PCR; TCRdb lists only in-frame clones, some missing. The D gene and trimming were derived from the DNA, and the V and J assignments and clone size from that table. Among a few hundred thousand clones, about 85% were seen once, and the ten largest hold around 2.9%. Deletions cut 5 bases from V and 2 bases from J, with 4 bases between. The CDR3 runs to 11 residues. CDR1 PRHDT and CDR2 FYEKMQ come from the germline V gene (reference sequence). This TCR came from a man aged 50-59 years who had recovered from COVID-19. V gene TRBV13 combines with J gene TRBJ2-7; unclear D gene. Specimen: peripheral blood. CDR3 residues: CASSGPYEQYF. CDR3 in DNA: TGTGCCAGCAGCGGCCCCTACGAGCAGTACTTC.